This is a list of T cell receptor beta chains from one sample in a study of shared clonotypes between healthy human individuals. Libraries were prepared by immunoSEQ multiplex PCR; TCRdb keeps only in-frame clonotypes and omits some of them. The sample yields around 560,000 clones, 95% seen once. The sequenced material came from naive CD8+ T cells sorted from blood. The receptors here all came from a young woman in good health. CDR3s include the opening cysteine and the closing phenylalanine or tryptophan. A D gene is named only where the DNA matches it firmly. Clone size, where shown, is once, few, many, or a class for clones that have expanded.

d_call,v_call,j_call,clone_size,cdr3_aa,cdr3_nt
NA,TRBV11-2,TRBJ1-2,NA,CASSLGTVIGYTF,TGTGCCAGCAGCTTAGGGACAGTAATTGGCTACACCTTC
NA,TRBV19,TRBJ2-2,NA,CASHRDPGTGELFF,TGTGCCAGCCACAGGGACCCTGGGACCGGGGAGCTGTTTTTT
NA,TRBV11-2,TRBJ2-1,NA,CASSLVWGYEQFF,TGTGCCAGCAGCTTAGTTTGGGGGTATGAGCAGTTCTTC
TRBD2,TRBV19,TRBJ2-1,NA,CASSPGRLTSGTPYNEQFF,TGTGCCAGTAGTCCCGGGCGACTGACTAGCGGGACCCCCTACAATGAGCAGTTCTTC
NA,TRBV2,TRBJ2-5,NA,CASSDLGERETQYF,TGTGCCAGCAGTGATTTGGGGGAGAGAGAGACCCAGTACTTC
NA,TRBV29-1,TRBJ2-7,NA,CSVLGWNGDEQYF,TGCAGCGTTCTTGGTTGGAACGGGGACGAGCAGTACTTC
TRBD1,TRBV25-1,TRBJ1-1,NA,CASGDSLEAFF,TGTGCCAGCGGGGACAGCTTAGAAGCTTTCTTT
NA,TRBV4-2,TRBJ2-7,NA,CASSQEGFGGYEQYF,TGTGCCAGCAGCCAAGAAGGGTTCGGGGGCTACGAGCAGTACTTC
TRBD1,TRBV4-1,TRBJ1-1,NA,CASSHRGGQVNTEAFF,TGCGCCAGCAGCCACAGAGGGGGACAGGTAAACACTGAAGCTTTCTTT
NA,TRBV10-3,TRBJ1-5,few,CAIGPNHPDQPQHF,TGTGCCATCGGCCCGAATCACCCCGATCAGCCCCAGCATTTT
TRBD1,TRBV9,TRBJ2-5,NA,CASSQHPTGTQETQYF,TGTGCCAGCAGCCAGCACCCGACAGGGACCCAAGAGACCCAGTACTTC
NA,TRBV2,TRBJ2-4,NA,CASSESLHLAKNIQYF,TGTGCCAGCAGTGAGTCTTTACACCTCGCCAAAAACATTCAGTACTTC
TRBD2,TRBV27,TRBJ2-1,NA,CASSWGTVAGVVEQFF,TGTGCCAGCAGTTGGGGAACCGTAGCGGGAGTGGTTGAGCAGTTCTTC
NA,TRBV28,TRBJ1-1,NA,CASSFRGRLAEAFF,TGTGCCAGCAGTTTCAGGGGCCGGTTGGCTGAAGCTTTCTTT
TRBD2,TRBV2,TRBJ2-1,NA,CASSGLAGVYNEQFF,TGTGCCAGCAGTGGACTGGCGGGAGTCTACAATGAGCAGTTCTTC
NA,TRBV27,TRBJ2-1,NA,CASSFGLSNEQFF,TGTGCCAGCAGTTTCGGACTTTCGAATGAGCAGTTCTTC
TRBD2,TRBV5-1,TRBJ2-7,NA,CASSWGEASGTSYEQYF,TGCGCCAGCAGCTGGGGGGAGGCTAGCGGGACTTCCTACGAGCAGTACTTC
TRBD2,TRBV28,TRBJ2-7,NA,CATHPTLAGASYEQYF,TGTGCCACCCACCCGACTCTAGCGGGAGCCAGTTACGAGCAGTACTTC
NA,TRBV5-5,TRBJ1-1,NA,CASSFLGDTEAFF,TGTGCCAGCAGCTTCTTGGGAGACACTGAAGCTTTCTTT
NA,TRBV2,TRBJ2-5,NA,CATGDVLGRTQYF,TGTGCCACCGGAGATGTATTAGGGAGGACCCAGTACTTC
NA,TRBV27,TRBJ1-1,NA,CASSLYQGHGTEAFF,TGTGCCAGCAGTTTGTATCAGGGGCATGGCACTGAAGCTTTCTTT
NA,TRBV7-6,TRBJ2-3,NA,CASSPKRGARTDTQYF,TGTGCCAGCAGCCCAAAGAGGGGAGCCCGCACAGATACGCAGTATTTT
TRBD2,TRBV7-2,TRBJ2-1,NA,CASSSFAGEGYNEQFF,TGTGCCAGCAGCTCCTTCGCGGGAGAGGGCTACAATGAGCAGTTCTTC
NA,TRBV20-1,TRBJ1-1,NA,CSVPANTEAFF,TGCAGTGTCCCAGCGAACACTGAAGCTTTCTTT